These 18 T cell receptor beta chains were sequenced from one sample in a study of cytomegalovirus exposure and HLA in healthy donors. Data came from immunoSEQ multiplex PCR; TCRdb stores just in-frame clones and leaves some out. The top ten hold about 22% of the sample, which has 150,000 or so clones, approximately 86% seen once. Material for sequencing was PBMCs. The source of these receptors is a man younger than 35 in good health and CMV-seropositive.

In the case of this clone: Other DNA sequences in the sample encode the same CDR3. This chain uses TRBV7-2 with TRBJ1-5; D unresolved. This CDR3 has 15 residues. V lost 1 base to trimming and J lost 1 base, with 8 bases between them. Germline V gives CDR1 SGHTA, CDR2 FQGNSA. The CDR3 nucleotides read TGTGCCAGCAGCTTAGGGTCCGGGAGCAATCAGCCCCAGCATTTT. Amino acids: CASSLGSGSNQPQHF.

This CDR3 is CASSLFGQGNQPQHF. The CDR3 DNA follows: TGTGCCAGCAGTTTATTTGGACAAGGAAATCAGCCCCAGCATTTT. The chain couples TRBV27 to TRBJ1-5; a possible D gene is TRBD1 (5 bases). From germline, CDR1 is MNHEY and CDR2 SMNVEV (reference sequence). The CDR3 runs to 15 residues. Trimming shortened V by 1 base and J by 4 bases, and 11 bases separated the two germline ends.

This chain links TRBV7-9 with TRBJ2-5; TRBD2 might be the D (6 bases). Germline V gives CDR1 SEHNR, CDR2 FQNEAQ (reference sequence). This CDR3 is 14 amino acids long. The V end was cut by 11 bases, the J end by 3 bases, with 19 bases between. CDR3 protein: CAANPAGFKETQYF. The DNA of the CDR3 is TGTGCCGCCAACCCCGCGGGATTTAAAGAGACCCAGTACTTC.

The rearrangement links TRBV6-5 to TRBJ2-7; 7 nucleotides match TRBD1. This CDR3 has 14 residues. V was pared by 2 bases and J by 0 bases, with 1 base of the junction left unmatched. Germline assignment: CDR1 MNHEY and CDR2 SVGAGI. The CDR3 loop is CASSYGDSSYEQYF. The CDR3 nucleotides read TGTGCCAGCAGTTACGGGGACAGCTCCTACGAGCAGTACTTC.

The chain recombines TRBV2 with TRBJ1-1; 8 bases agree with TRBD1. Germline CDR1 is SNHLY and CDR2 is FYNNEI. Trimming took 1 base from V and 3 from J; bases not matched to a gene: 1. The CDR3 totals 14 residues. Written as DNA, the CDR3 is TGTGCCAGCAGTGAAGGGACAGGGTACACTGAAGCTTTCTTT. Translated: CASSEGTGYTEAFF.

The chain combines TRBV19 with TRBJ2-1; 8 positions match TRBD1. There are 14 residues in the CDR3. The ends lost 3 bases at V and 3 bases at J; junction bases unmatched: 1. CDR1 and CDR2 (germline): LNHDA, SQIVND (reference sequence). The chain's CDR3 is CASSMGQVYNEQFF. The CDR3, as DNA: TGTGCCAGTAGTATGGGACAGGTCTACAATGAGCAGTTCTTC.

The V call is TRBV2, the J call TRBJ2-1; perhaps TRBD1 as D (6 bases). CDR1 SNHLY and CDR2 FYNNEI come from the germline V gene. Trimming removed 6 bases from V and 0 bases from J, with 18 bases in between. The CDR3 spans 17 residues. CDR3 in amino acids: CASRPTGIPSSYNEQFF. CDR3 in DNA: TGTGCCAGCAGGCCTACAGGGATCCCAAGCTCCTACAATGAGCAGTTCTTC.

The chain combines TRBV6-5 with TRBJ1-2; D not certain. This CDR3 is built from 14 residues. V was cut by 0 bases and J by 3 bases, with 8 bases left in between. The germline CDR1 and CDR2 sequences are MNHEY and SVGAGI. CDR3 sequence (DNA): TGTGCCAGCAGTTACTCGAGAGGGTACTATGGCTACACCTTC. This translates into CASSYSRGYYGYTF.

In this sample, this clone turned up a few times. The chain combines TRBV7-2 with TRBJ2-5, with D tentatively TRBD2 (6 bases). This CDR3 has 15 residues. Germline V lookup: CDR1 SGHTA, CDR2 FQGNSA. Trimming removed 3 bases at V and 5 bases at J, with 16 bases between. Here the CDR3 DNA reads TGTGCCAGCAGCTTTGGCCCCGCCCGGGGGGAGACCCAGTACTTC. Translated: CASSFGPARGETQYF. The full variable domain, completed using reference TRBV7-2 and TRBJ2-5, is GAGVSQSPSNKVTEKGKDVELRCDPISGHTALYWYRQSLGQGLEFLIYFQGNSAPDKSGLPSDRFSAERTGGSVSTLTIQRTQQEDSAVYLCASSFGPARGETQYFGPGTRLLVL.

The V gene is TRBV11-2, the J gene TRBJ1-4, with 7 bases lining up with TRBD1. The CDR3 covers 14 residues. CDR1 and CDR2 (germline): SGHAT, FQNNGV. The J segment lost 7 bases and the V segment lost 5 bases, leaving 7 bases of the junction unmatched. Here the CDR3 DNA reads TGTGCCAGCAGCCTTAAAGGGGGCCGTGAAAAACTGTTTTTT. It is translated as CASSLKGGREKLFF.

This clone turned up a few times. The genes are TRBV19 and TRBJ1-2; D is unclear. Trimming removed 10 bases from V and 2 bases from J, with 11 bases in between. This CDR3 contains 12 residues. Germline CDR1 and CDR2: LNHDA and SQIVND (reference sequence). Here the CDR3 DNA reads TGTGCCACCCGATTCGGGAACTATGGCTACACCTTC. Amino acid sequence: CATRFGNYGYTF. Filled out from reference TRBV19 and TRBJ1-2, the complete variable domain reads DGGITQSPKYLFRKEGQNVTLSCEQNLNHDAMYWYRQDPGQGLRLIYYSQIVNDFQKGDIAEGYSVSREKKESFPLTVTSAQKNPTAFYLCATRFGNYGYTFGSGTRLTVV.

The chain's CDR3 is CASSLETASYEQYF. The CDR3 DNA is TGTGCCAGCAGCTTAGAGACAGCCTCCTACGAGCAGTACTTC. J is TRBJ2-7 and V is TRBV7-2, with D possibly TRBD1 on 5 matching bases. Trimming stripped 1 base from V and 0 bases from J, with 7 bases between. Germline assignment: CDR1 SGHTA and CDR2 FQGNSA. The length of the CDR3 is 14 residues.

The V call is TRBV7-2, the J call TRBJ2-1, with TRBD2 matching over 9 bases. Germline assignment: CDR1 SGHTA and CDR2 FQGNSA. The CDR3 is 18 residues long. V lost 3 bases to trimming and J lost 0 bases; unmatched junction nucleotides: 9. This chain's CDR3 is CASSLASGVRGSYNEQFF. The CDR3 bases are TGTGCCAGCAGCTTGGCTAGCGGGGTTCGGGGCTCCTACAATGAGCAGTTCTTC. Based on the CDR3 plus reference TRBV7-2 and TRBJ2-1, the full variable domain is GAGVSQSPSNKVTEKGKDVELRCDPISGHTALYWYRQSLGQGLEFLIYFQGNSAPDKSGLPSDRFSAERTGGSVSTLTIQRTQQEDSAVYLCASSLASGVRGSYNEQFFGPGTRLTVL.

This clone was found once. The V call is TRBV4-3, the J call TRBJ2-1, with D possibly being TRBD1 (7 bases). The CDR3 runs to 16 residues. The germline V gene has CDR1 LGHNA and CDR2 YSLEER. Trimming stripped 0 bases from V and 12 bases from J, with 21 bases between. The CDR3 spells CASSQEGGLDPGGQFF. The CDR3 coding sequence is TGCGCCAGCAGCCAAGAAGGGGGGTTGGACCCAGGGGGGCAGTTCTTC.

This clone showed up just once. CDR3 amino acids: CASSDRQGYQPQHF. The CDR3 DNA follows: TGTGCCAGCAGTGATCGCCAGGGCTATCAGCCCCAGCATTTT. The chain joins TRBV25-1 to TRBJ1-5; tentatively, D is TRBD1 (5 bases). The V gene's germline CDR1 is MGHDK and CDR2 SYGVNS. The CDR3 consists of 14 residues. V was trimmed by 3 bases and J by 5 bases, leaving 11 bases between them. Supplemented by reference TRBV25-1 and TRBJ1-5, the full variable domain reads EADIYQTPRYLVIGTGKKITLECSQTMGHDKMYWYQQDPGMELHLIHYSYGVNSTEKGDLSSESTVSRIRTEHFPLTLESARPSHTSQYLCASSDRQGYQPQHFGDGTRLSIL.

J is TRBJ2-2 and V is TRBV19; 11 bases map to TRBD2. Looked up from germline, CDR1 is LNHDA and CDR2 is SQIVND (reference sequence). The V and J ends lost 3 bases and 2 bases, in that order; junction bases with no gene match: 5. CDR3 size: 17 residues. CDR3 amino acids: CASSMILAGANTGELFF. The CDR3 bases are TGTGCCAGTAGTATGATACTAGCGGGAGCAAACACCGGGGAGCTGTTTTTT.

This clone was seen just once. This chain uses TRBV5-1 with TRBJ1-2; TRBD1 agrees at 10 bases. Per the germline V gene, CDR1 is SGHRS and CDR2 is YFSETQ. The ends lost 4 bases at V and 7 bases at J; junction bases unmatched: 13. This CDR3 has 16 amino acids. For the CDR3, the DNA is TGCGCCAGCAGCCCTGTGGGGGACAGGGGTCTTTTTGGCTACACCTTC. It translates to CASSPVGDRGLFGYTF.

This clone has only a few counts. The chain links TRBV15 to TRBJ1-1; D possibly corresponds to TRBD1 (6 bases). The CDR3 length is 14 residues. Trimming took off 3 bases at V and 2 bases at J, with 10 bases between the two ends. Germline values: CDR1 LNHNV, CDR2 YYDKDF (reference sequence). The DNA for the CDR3 is TGTGCCACCAGCAGGAGGACAGTAAACACTGAAGCTTTCTTT. Its translation is CATSRRTVNTEAFF.